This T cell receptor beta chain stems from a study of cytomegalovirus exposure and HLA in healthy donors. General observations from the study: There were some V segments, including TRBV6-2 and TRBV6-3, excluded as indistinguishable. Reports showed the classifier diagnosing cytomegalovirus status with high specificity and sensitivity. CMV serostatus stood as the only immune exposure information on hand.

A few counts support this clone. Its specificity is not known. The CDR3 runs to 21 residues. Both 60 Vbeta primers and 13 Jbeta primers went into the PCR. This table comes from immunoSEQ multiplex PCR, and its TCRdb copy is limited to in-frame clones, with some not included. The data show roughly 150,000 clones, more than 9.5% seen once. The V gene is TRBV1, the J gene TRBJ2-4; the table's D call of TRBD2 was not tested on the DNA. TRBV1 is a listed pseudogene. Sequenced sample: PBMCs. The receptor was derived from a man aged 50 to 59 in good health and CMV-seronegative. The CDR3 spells CTSSQKGLAGILGPAKNIQYF. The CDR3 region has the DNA TGCACCAGCAGCCAAAAGGGACTAGCGGGGATATTGGGCCCAGCCAAAAACATTCAGTACTTC.